Described below is a single T cell receptor (beta chain) sequence and its context. Clones were sequenced by immunoSEQ multiplex PCR, and TCRdb holds only the in-frame ones, with some missing. This sample yields about 2.1 million clones, of which 90% to 95% are seen a single time; about 1.8% belongs to the top ten. As defined, naive CD8 cells were CD45RO-negative and positively selected for CCR7, with terminally differentiated effector memory CD45RA+ cells excluded. These data come from a study of shared clonotypes between healthy human individuals. The specimen sequenced was naive CD8+ T cells from PBMCs. The origin of this receptor is a young man in good health. Some clones in this sample may be carry-over from other donors' samples.

CDR3 bases: TGTGCCAGCAGTTACCGGACTAGCAGCACCACAGATACGCAGTATTTT. Its protein is CASSYRTSSTTDTQYF. The chain combines TRBV6-6 with TRBJ2-3, with TRBD2 matching 8 bases. The length of the CDR3 is 16 residues. After removal of 2 bases from V and 2 bases from J, the junction contained 6 bases not matched to a gene. In germline, CDR1 is MNHNY, CDR2 SVGAGI (reference sequence).